This T cell receptor (beta chain) emerged from a study of cytomegalovirus exposure and HLA in healthy donors. Study-wide results and limits: Another analysis was done later, and it associated approximately 18,000 TCR beta sequences with HLA alleles at 0.05 false discovery rate.

Trimming removed 0 bases from V and 5 bases from J; junction bases left unmatched: 5. The CDR3 runs 16 residues. The germline V gene has CDR1 SGHRS and CDR2 YFSETQ. Details on this clone: Its antigen is not known.

The PCR used 60 Vbeta and 13 Jbeta primers. Method: immunoSEQ multiplex PCR; TCRdb's copy keeps in-frame clones and lacks some. The sample holds approximately 73,000 clones, around 77% seen once. Sequenced: PBMCs. The V gene is TRBV5-1, the J gene TRBJ2-3; 11 bases line up with TRBD2. This TCR derives from a woman aged 40 to 55 in good health and CMV-seropositive. CDR3 loop: CASSLGLAGGVDTQYF. The DNA for the CDR3 is TGCGCCAGCAGCTTGGGGCTAGCGGGGGGAGTAGATACGCAGTATTTT.